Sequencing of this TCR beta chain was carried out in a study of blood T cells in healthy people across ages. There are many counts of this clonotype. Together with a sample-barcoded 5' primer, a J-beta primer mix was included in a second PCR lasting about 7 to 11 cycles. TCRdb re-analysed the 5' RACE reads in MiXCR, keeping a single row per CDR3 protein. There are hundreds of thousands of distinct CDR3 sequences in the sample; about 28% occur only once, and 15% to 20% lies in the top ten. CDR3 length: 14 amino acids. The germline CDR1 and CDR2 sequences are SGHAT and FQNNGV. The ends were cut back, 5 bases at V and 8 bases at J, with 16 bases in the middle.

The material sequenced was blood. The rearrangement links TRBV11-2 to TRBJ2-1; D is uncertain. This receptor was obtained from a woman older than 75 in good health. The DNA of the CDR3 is TGTGCCAGCAGCCGAGGCAACACAAGAGATGAGCAGTTCTTC. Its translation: CASSRGNTRDEQFF.